Detailed here is one T cell receptor (beta chain). This sample is part of a study of OX40 agonist ivuxolimab in advanced cancers. Repertoires were generated with immunoSEQ multiplex PCR, while TCRdb's copy carries only in-frame clones and drops some. The data show nearly 80,000 clones, with more than 90% seen just once and 7.1% held by the top ten. The CDR3 consists of 17 residues. CDR1 SGHTA and CDR2 FQGNSA come from the germline V gene. V lost 2 bases and J lost 4; bases outside the gene matches: 8. The material sequenced was CD4+ or CD8+ T cells sorted from blood, taken in a trial of the OX40 agonist ivuxolimab. V is TRBV7-2 and J is TRBJ2-3, with 11 bases identical to TRBD2. This sequence originates from an adult with an advanced solid tumor such as melanoma, head and neck, liver or kidney cancer. CDR3 in amino acids: CASSLRPSSGRSDTQYF. The CDR3 DNA follows: TGTGCCAGCAGCTTAAGACCCTCTAGCGGGAGGTCAGATACGCAGTATTTT.